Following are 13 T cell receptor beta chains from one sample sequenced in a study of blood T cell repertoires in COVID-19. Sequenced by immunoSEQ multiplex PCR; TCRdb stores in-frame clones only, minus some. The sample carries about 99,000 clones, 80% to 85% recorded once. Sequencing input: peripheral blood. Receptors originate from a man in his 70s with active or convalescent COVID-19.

CDR3 loop: CASSESPGQGPYEQYF. CDR3 nucleotide sequence: TGTGCCAGCAGTGAATCTCCGGGACAGGGACCCTACGAGCAGTACTTC. The chain couples TRBV6-1 to TRBJ2-7; 9 bases are a match to TRBD1. Germline V lookup: CDR1 MNHNS, CDR2 SASEGT. V gave up 2 bases and J gave up 2 bases; unmatched junction bases: 7. The CDR3 is 16 amino acids.

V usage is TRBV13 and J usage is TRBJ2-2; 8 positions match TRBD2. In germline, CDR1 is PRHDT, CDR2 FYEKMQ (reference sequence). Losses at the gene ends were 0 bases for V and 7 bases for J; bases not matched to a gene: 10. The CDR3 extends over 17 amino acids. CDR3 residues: CASSLGHRGGQVGELFF. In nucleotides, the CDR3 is TGTGCCAGCAGCTTAGGCCATCGGGGGGGCCAAGTCGGGGAGCTGTTTTTT.

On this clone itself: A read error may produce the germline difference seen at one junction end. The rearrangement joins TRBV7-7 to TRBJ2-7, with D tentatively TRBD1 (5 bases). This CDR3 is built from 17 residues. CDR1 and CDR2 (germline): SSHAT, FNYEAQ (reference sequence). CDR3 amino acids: CASSLRVGPAGSHEQYF. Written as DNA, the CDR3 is TGTGCTAGCAGCTTAAGGGTCGGTCCTGCAGGGTCCCACGAGCAGTACTTC.

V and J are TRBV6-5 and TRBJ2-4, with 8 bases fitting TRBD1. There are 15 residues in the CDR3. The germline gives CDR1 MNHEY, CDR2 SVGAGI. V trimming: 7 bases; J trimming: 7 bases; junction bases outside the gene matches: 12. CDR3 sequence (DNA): TGTGCCAGCATTCGAGGGACAGGAGATAGCAACATTCAGTACTTC. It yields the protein CASIRGTGDSNIQYF.

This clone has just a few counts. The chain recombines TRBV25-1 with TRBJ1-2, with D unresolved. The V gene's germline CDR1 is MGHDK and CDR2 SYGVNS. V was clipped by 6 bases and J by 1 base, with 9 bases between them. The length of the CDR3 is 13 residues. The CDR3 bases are TGTGCCAGCAGGCTCGACAATAACTATGGCTACACCTTC. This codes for CASRLDNNYGYTF.

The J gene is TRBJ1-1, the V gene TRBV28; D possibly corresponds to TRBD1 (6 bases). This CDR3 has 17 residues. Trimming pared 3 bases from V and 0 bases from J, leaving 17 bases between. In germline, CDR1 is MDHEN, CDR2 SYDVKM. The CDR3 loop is CASSLAGATFMNTEAFF. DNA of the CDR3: TGTGCCAGCAGTTTGGCAGGGGCCACCTTCATGAACACTGAAGCTTTCTTT.

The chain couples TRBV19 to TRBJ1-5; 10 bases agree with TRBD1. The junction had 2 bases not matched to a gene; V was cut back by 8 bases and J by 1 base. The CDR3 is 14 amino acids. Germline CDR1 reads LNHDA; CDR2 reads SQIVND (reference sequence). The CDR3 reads CASADRGSNQPQHF. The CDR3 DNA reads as TGTGCCAGTGCGGACAGGGGGAGCAATCAGCCCCAGCATTTT.

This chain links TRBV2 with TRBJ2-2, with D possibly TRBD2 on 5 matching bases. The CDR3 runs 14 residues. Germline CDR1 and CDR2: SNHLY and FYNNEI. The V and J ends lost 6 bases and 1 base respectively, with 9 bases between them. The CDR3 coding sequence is TGTGCCAGCAGCCGGGAAGGGAACACCGGGGAGCTGTTTTTT. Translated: CASSREGNTGELFF.

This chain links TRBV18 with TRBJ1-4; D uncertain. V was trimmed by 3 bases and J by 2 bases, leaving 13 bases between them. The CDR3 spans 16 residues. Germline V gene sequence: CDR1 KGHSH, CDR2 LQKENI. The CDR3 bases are TGTGCCAGCTCACCTCGGGTCCTCGGGACTAATGAAAAACTGTTTTTT. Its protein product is CASSPRVLGTNEKLFF.

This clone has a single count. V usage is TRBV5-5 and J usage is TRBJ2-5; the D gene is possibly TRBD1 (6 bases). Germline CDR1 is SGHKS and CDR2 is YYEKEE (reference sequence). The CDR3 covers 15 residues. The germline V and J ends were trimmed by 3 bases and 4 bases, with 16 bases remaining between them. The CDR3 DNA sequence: TGTGCCAGCAGCTGGGGGCGTGAGGGTAGAGAGACCCAGTACTTC. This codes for CASSWGREGRETQYF.

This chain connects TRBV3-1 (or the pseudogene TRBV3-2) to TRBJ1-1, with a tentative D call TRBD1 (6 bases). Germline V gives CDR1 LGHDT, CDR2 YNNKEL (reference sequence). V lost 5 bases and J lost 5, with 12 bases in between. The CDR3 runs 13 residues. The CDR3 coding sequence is TGTGCCAGCAGCGGATACAGGGTTACTGAAGCTTTCTTT. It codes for CASSGYRVTEAFF.

The chain's CDR3 is CASSIETGGTYGYTF. Written as DNA, the CDR3 is TGTGCCAGTAGTATAGAAACAGGGGGGACCTATGGCTACACCTTC. The genes are TRBV19 and TRBJ1-2, with 8 positions matching TRBD1. Germline CDR1 is LNHDA and CDR2 is SQIVND (reference sequence). The CDR3 totals 15 residues. V lost 0 bases, J lost 4 bases, and 4 bases stayed unmatched. Complete variable domain (other parts from reference TRBV19 and TRBJ1-2): DGGITQSPKYLFRKEGQNVTLSCEQNLNHDAMYWYRQDPGQGLRLIYYSQIVNDFQKGDIAEGYSVSREKKESFPLTVTSAQKNPTAFYLCASSIETGGTYGYTFGSGTRLTVV.

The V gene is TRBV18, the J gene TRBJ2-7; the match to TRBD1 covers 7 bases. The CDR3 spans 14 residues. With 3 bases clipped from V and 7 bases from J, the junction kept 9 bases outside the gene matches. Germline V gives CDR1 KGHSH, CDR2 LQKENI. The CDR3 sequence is CASSPTTGMGEQYF. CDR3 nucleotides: TGTGCCAGCTCACCTACGACAGGGATGGGGGAGCAGTACTTC.